What follows are 9 T cell receptor beta chains derived from one specimen sequenced in a study of blood T cell repertoires in COVID-19. Sequenced by immunoSEQ multiplex PCR; TCRdb stores in-frame clones only, minus some. The top ten hold approximately 10% of the sample, which has some 120,000 clones, around 86% seen once. The sequencing sample was made of peripheral blood. All receptors come from a man in his sixties with acute or convalescent COVID-19.

The gene calls are TRBV5-1 and TRBJ2-3; 7 bases fit TRBD2. V was pared by 6 bases and J by 3 bases, with 10 bases of the junction left unmatched. Germline V gene sequence: CDR1 SGHRS, CDR2 YFSETQ. This CDR3 has 15 amino acids. This chain's CDR3 is CASMLAGEWTDTQYF. In DNA form, the CDR3 reads TGCGCCAGCATGTTGGCGGGAGAATGGACAGATACGCAGTATTTT.

Comment on this clone: The same CDR3 is also encoded by other DNA sequences in this sample. The chain recombines TRBV5-1 with TRBJ2-2; 12 bases line up with TRBD2. Per germline, CDR1 SGHRS and CDR2 YFSETQ. V lost 7 bases and J lost 1; bases outside the gene matches: 5. The CDR3 runs to 16 residues. The CDR3 protein is CASSPLAGGNTGELFF. The DNA for the CDR3 is TGCGCCAGCTCCCCACTAGCGGGAGGGAACACCGGGGAGCTGTTTTTT.

J is TRBJ2-5 and V is TRBV7-2; 9 bases line up with TRBD1. The CDR3 loop spans 14 amino acids. Germline V CDR1 and CDR2: SGHTA, FQGNSA. V lost 4 bases to trimming and J lost 5 bases; unmatched junction nucleotides: 5. The CDR3 loop reads CASSSDRGRETQYF. The CDR3 nucleotides are TGTGCCAGCAGCTCGGACAGGGGAAGGGAGACCCAGTACTTC.

The chain employs TRBV21-1 and TRBJ1-6. TRBV21-1 is deemed a pseudogene. The CDR3 runs to 19 residues. CDR3 in DNA: TGTGCCAGCAGCAAAGCGCTTTTAGAACCTAGCTCCTATAATTCACCCCTCCACTTT. It codes for CASSKALLEPSSYNSPLHF.

The chain couples TRBV28 to TRBJ1-1, with TRBD1 matching 10 bases. The CDR3 length is 16 residues. J lost 5 bases, V lost 5 bases, and 11 bases had no gene match. CDR1 and CDR2 from the germline V gene are MDHEN and SYDVKM. This chain's CDR3 is CASSLLPGTGDTEAFF. CDR3 nucleotides: TGTGCCAGCAGTCTTTTGCCCGGGACAGGGGATACTGAAGCTTTCTTT.

The chain is built from TRBV30 and TRBJ1-1, with TRBD1 matching 9 bases. The junction had 7 bases not matched to a gene; V was cut back by 7 bases and J by 4 bases. CDR3 length: 13 amino acids. Per the germline V gene, CDR1 is GTSNPN and CDR2 is SVGIG (reference sequence). CDR3 sequence: CASDRGFGTEAFF. CDR3 nucleotide sequence: TGTGCCTCGGACAGGGGCTTCGGCACTGAAGCTTTCTTT. The full variable domain, its missing parts supplied by reference TRBV30 and TRBJ1-1, is SQTIHQWPATLVQPVGSPLSLECTVEGTSNPNLYWYRQAAGRGLQLLFYSVGIGQISSEVPQNLSASRPQDRQFILSSKKLLLSDSGFYLCASDRGFGTEAFFGQGTRLTVV.

The chain combines TRBV13 with TRBJ2-7; 7 bases line up with TRBD2. V was pared by 2 bases and J by 6 bases, with 1 base of the junction left unmatched. Germline CDR1 and CDR2: PRHDT and FYEKMQ (reference sequence). The CDR3 sequence is 12 residues long. The CDR3 reads CASSLKRGEQYF. The CDR3 nucleotides read TGTGCCAGCAGCTTAAAGCGGGGCGAGCAGTACTTC.

The sample holds a few counts of this clone. V and J are TRBV6-2 or TRBV6-3 and TRBJ2-7; 9 bases are shared with TRBD2. The CDR3 runs to 15 residues. Losses at the gene ends were 2 bases for V and 1 base for J; bases not matched to a gene: 3. Germline lookup yields CDR1 MNHEY and CDR2 SVGEGT. The CDR3 nucleotides are TGTGCCAGCAGTTACCGGGCGGGAGGGTCCTACGAGCAGTACTTC. Protein sequence: CASSYRAGGSYEQYF.

V usage is TRBV19 and J usage is TRBJ1-2; the match to TRBD1 covers 8 bases. Germline assignment: CDR1 LNHDA and CDR2 SQIVND (reference sequence). J gave up 5 bases and V 6 bases, and 5 bases lay outside the gene matches. CDR3 length: 13 residues. CDR3 protein: CASSMTGEYGYTF. In DNA form, the CDR3 reads TGTGCCAGTAGCATGACAGGGGAGTATGGCTACACCTTC.